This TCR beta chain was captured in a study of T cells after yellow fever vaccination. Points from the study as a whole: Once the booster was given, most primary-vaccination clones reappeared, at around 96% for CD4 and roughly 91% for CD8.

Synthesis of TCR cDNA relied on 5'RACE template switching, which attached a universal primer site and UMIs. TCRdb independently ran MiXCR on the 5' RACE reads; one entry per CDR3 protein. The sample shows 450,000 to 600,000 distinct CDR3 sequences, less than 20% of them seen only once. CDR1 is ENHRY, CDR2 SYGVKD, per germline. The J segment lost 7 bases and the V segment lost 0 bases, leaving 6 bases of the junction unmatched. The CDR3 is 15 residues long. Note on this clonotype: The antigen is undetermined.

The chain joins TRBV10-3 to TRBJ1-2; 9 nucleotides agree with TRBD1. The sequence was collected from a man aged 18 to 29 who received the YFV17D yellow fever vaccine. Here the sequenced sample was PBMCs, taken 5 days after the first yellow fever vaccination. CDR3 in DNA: TGTGCCATCAGTGAGTCCCTACAGGGGGCAGGTGGCTACACCTTC. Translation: CAISESLQGAGGYTF.